One T cell receptor beta chain is described in this entry. Its specific antigen is unknown. It has no much larger one-base neighbor in the sample; base qualities were not kept. The data originate from a study of cytomegalovirus exposure and HLA in healthy donors (dated by TCRdb to about 2017). Turning to the overall study: An earlier analysis of several hundred of the donors reported 250 to 350 Gb of sequence data and around 120 million unique TCR beta sequences from 150 million to 200 million T cells. The aim of the study was to test whether cataloging public T cell receptors could identify signatures of past pathogen exposure. To study patterns of TCR occurrence, a later analysis re-analyzed previously published TCR beta repertoires from hundreds of donors and added high-resolution HLA genotyping. Both class I and class II loci were covered by HLA typing, at four-digit resolution. All discovery cohort repertoires had been generated on a single sequencing platform. Genome-wide SNP genotypes for about three fifths of the roughly 700 donors were used in a later genetic analysis, which treated that subset as a discovery cohort. The number of donors typed differed by locus, with 629-630 for A, B, C, DRB1 and DQB1, about 500 for DQA1, about 610 for DPA1, and some 450 for DPB1. Around 300 gigabases of sequencing data and tens of millions of unique TCR sequences were included in an early release covering several hundred HLA-typed donors. Of the 300 to 400 genotyped donors, approximately 83% fell in the genetic ancestry cluster associated with self-reported Caucasian donors. Among over 350 genotyped donors of the cohort, an average of approximately 250,000 unique TCR beta nucleotide sequences were sequenced per donor, roughly 20% of them non-productive. A handful of DR-DQ haplotypes were handled as single units for association and clustering because linkage in the cohort was strong. Along with the roughly 700-subject first cohort, a separate validation cohort of more than 90 different subjects was used. An earlier analysis of several hundred of the donors used high-throughput TCR beta sequencing to judge whether each TCR beta V gene segment behaved as functional or pseudogenic. The T cell repertoires of several hundred subjects were profiled by immunosequencing and related to cytomegalovirus serostatus. Rather than using new phenotypic data, the later analysis identified candidate immune exposures from TCR beta sequences and from how often those sequences occurred across donors. High-throughput TCR immunosequencing, statistical association of individual TCRs with disease status, and machine learning were combined to predict cytomegalovirus infection status. Donor age, sex, ethnicity and CMV serostatus were collected together with the repertoire data.

The cohort comprised some 700 healthy bone marrow donors. At the time of sampling, every cohort member was nominally healthy, though immune exposures that went unrecorded were likely present. The donor tested CMV seronegative and was one of the 352 seronegative cohort members. A peripheral blood sample was provided by each donor, and peripheral blood mononuclear cells were used for TCR beta sequencing. Genomic DNA was extracted from the blood cell samples with the Qiagen DNeasy Blood Extraction Kit. Summary of the overall study and its limitations: A later genetic analysis associated a missense DCLRE1C variant with V-gene and J-gene trimming of TCR beta chains, and an independent cohort replicated the association. The sequencing pipeline was judged likely to have produced a cluster of highly shared sequence variants as a technical artifact. Presence/absence analyses assumed roughly uniform sequencing depth across donors, an assumption that may not hold. The cohort was sequenced for TCR beta chains only, and without alpha or paired-chain data the features that could be detected were limited. When HLA alleles, especially DR and DQ, strongly co-occurred, TCR associations were difficult to assign to individual alleles. In a later analysis, TCR association rates were found to vary across HLA loci, with the most associated TCRs seen for DRB1 alleles and the fewest for HLA-C alleles. According to the authors, the approach could potentially be generalized to other disease states and immunological phenotypes. Specific HLA alleles were associated with roughly 16,000 TCR beta sequences at a false discovery rate of 0.05 in a later analysis. Some IMGT-functional V segments, including TRBV6-2 and TRBV6-3, could not be distinguished by the 87-base-pair reads and were therefore excluded. In a later genetic analysis, fewer N-insertions in productive TCRs were reported among donors in an Asian-associated ancestry cluster than the roughly 700-donor mean. Because counts were too low, approximately 15 rarely observed V segments, including chromosome 9 orphons, were excluded from the earlier analysis of several hundred of the donors. An earlier analysis of some 590 of the donors showed that most TCR beta V segments appeared in productive rearrangements either about 90% or about 30% of the time, which broadly matched IMGT annotations. The study listed 150 to 200 TCR beta chains as associated with cytomegalovirus. Correlated functional status among segregating V segments might reflect linkage disequilibrium, but an unknown experimental factor could not be ruled out. Three of the identified cytomegalovirus-associated TCR beta chains were confirmed in vitro to be specific for cytomegalovirus antigens. For the cohort, immune exposure information was limited to CMV serostatus. Several of the top co-occurrence clusters appeared to be linked to parvovirus B19, influenza, CMV and Epstein-Barr virus, according to a later analysis. Most CMV-associated TCR beta chains appeared to be HLA-restricted in a later analysis, and the HLA associations seemed to be driven largely by CMV exposure. In both the original and validation cohorts, the classifier was reported to diagnose cytomegalovirus status with high specificity and sensitivity. Most TCR sequences were seen in very few donors, while some public TCRs were found in many individuals. In a later analysis, HLA-associated TCR beta chains were found to be more clonally expanded and to have lower generation probabilities than equally common non-associated chains. Because HLA typing was missing for some donors at each locus, association tests included only the typed subset. A further reported finding was that TCR beta sequences accurately predicted the HLA-A and HLA-B alleles for most subjects in the first cohort.

Per the germline V gene, SGHNT is the CDR1 and YENEEA is the CDR2. Its CDR3 holds 15 amino acids, cysteine through phenylalanine. The entry retains the CDR3 DNA only, 45 bases that are in frame from base 1. Compared with germline, V lacks 6 bases and J lacks 5 bases; bases without a gene match: 8. Library preparation was by the immunoSEQ multiplex PCR assay. For the multiplex PCR, a mixture combining 60 forward primers for TCR Vbeta segments and 13 reverse primers for TCR Jbeta segments was used. A multiplex PCR assay on genomic DNA amplified the CDR3 region of rearranged TCR beta genes. The amplified TCR beta libraries were sequenced on the Illumina HiSeq System as 87-base-pair reads. The source study handled its data this way. Across the 670 or so repertoires, a later analysis counted tens of millions of unique TCR beta chains, roughly 11 million of which were shared by at least two donors. Raw reads were error-corrected and collapsed into unique sequences with a nearest-neighbor algorithm that merged closely related sequences to remove PCR and sequencing errors. CDR3 sequences were aligned to IMGT reference sequences to assign V, D and J gene segments. For a sequence to be retained, at least a six-nucleotide match to both a V gene segment and a J gene segment was required. A rearrangement counted as productive if the CDR3 had no stop codons and remained in frame with V and J, and every other rearrangement counted as non-productive. CDR3 was defined by IMGT convention, running from the second conserved V-encoded cysteine to the conserved J-encoded phenylalanine. Sequences without an unambiguous match to a single V gene segment were excluded from the earlier analysis of 450 to 650 of the donors. In an earlier analysis of some 590 of the donors, V segments were called functional above 56.7% productive rearrangements and were called segregating when the between-donor standard deviation exceeded 5%. A statistical classification framework was built to diagnose cytomegalovirus status from the catalog of TCR beta chain sequences. V and J gene assignment, in a later analysis, came from comparing TCR nucleotide sequences with IMGT/GENE-DB human TR gene sequences. A later analysis assigned CDR3 sequences and most-parsimonious VDJ recombination scenarios with the TCRdist pipeline. A later analysis defined each TCR beta chain by its CDR3 amino acid sequence plus V-gene family, and excluded reads lacking a unique V-gene family. In a later analysis, fewer than 650 highly shared, low-generation-probability nucleotide sequences were removed to address suspected cross-contamination and a sequencing artifact. In a later analysis, a clonal expansion index was calculated for each public chain from normalized within-repertoire ranks of inferred template counts. In a later analysis, generation probabilities were computed with a VDJ recombination model fitted to out-of-frame rearrangements, and the resulting probabilities were checked against IGoR. Hypergeometric tests were used in a later analysis to score TCR-TCR, TCR-HLA and TCR-CMV co-occurrence, with a repertoire-size bias correction applied to the TCR pairs. A later analysis estimated false discovery rates by permuting HLA or CMV assignments 20 times. A later analysis grouped co-occurring TCRs with DBSCAN, adding TCRdist sequence similarity when clustering within HLA-allele-positive subsets. Repertoires with fewer than 30,000 or more than 120,000 public chains, plus five repertoires with anomalous nucleotide sharing, were excluded from co-occurrence clustering. TCRdb holds this immuneACCESS table with in-frame rearrangements only. Some clones are missing; in checked studies, unresolved V genes explain under half, and the rest has no known cause. V, J and clone size were drawn from that table, and D and trimming were deduced from the DNA. For this sample the table gives some 150,000 clones, of which roughly 74% were detected only once. The biggest ten clones account for 3.3% of the sample.

The material sequenced was PBMCs. This TCR was sampled from a man aged 40-49 years in good health and CMV-seronegative. The V gene is TRBV11-3 and the J gene is TRBJ2-3; 10 bases in the junction line up with TRBD2. The CDR3 sequence is CASSKSGGAGDTQYF. The sequenced DNA: TGTGCCAGCAGTAAAAGCGGGGGGGCGGGAGATACGCAGTATTTT.